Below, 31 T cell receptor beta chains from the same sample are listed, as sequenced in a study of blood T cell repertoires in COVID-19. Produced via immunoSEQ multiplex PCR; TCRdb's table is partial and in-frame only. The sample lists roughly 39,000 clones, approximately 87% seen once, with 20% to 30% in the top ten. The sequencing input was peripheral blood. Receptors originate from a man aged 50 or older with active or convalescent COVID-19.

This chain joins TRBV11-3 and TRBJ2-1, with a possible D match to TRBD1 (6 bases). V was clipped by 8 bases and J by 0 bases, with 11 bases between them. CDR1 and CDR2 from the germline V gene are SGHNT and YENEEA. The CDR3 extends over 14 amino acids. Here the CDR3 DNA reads TGTGCCAGCTCCGACAGGAGCTCCTACAATGAGCAGTTCTTC. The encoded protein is CASSDRSSYNEQFF.

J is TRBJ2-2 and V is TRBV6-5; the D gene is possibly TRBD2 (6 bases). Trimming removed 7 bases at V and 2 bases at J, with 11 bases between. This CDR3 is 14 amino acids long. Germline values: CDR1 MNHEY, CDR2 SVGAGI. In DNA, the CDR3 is TGTGCCAGCATGAATAGCGGAAACACCGGGGAGCTGTTTTTT. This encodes CASMNSGNTGELFF.

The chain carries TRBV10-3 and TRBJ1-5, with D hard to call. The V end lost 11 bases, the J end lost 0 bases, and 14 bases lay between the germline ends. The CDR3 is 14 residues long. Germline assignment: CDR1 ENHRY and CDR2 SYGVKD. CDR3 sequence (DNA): TGTGCCGTTCAATCACCAGGTAGCAATCAGCCCCAGCATTTT. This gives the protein CAVQSPGSNQPQHF.

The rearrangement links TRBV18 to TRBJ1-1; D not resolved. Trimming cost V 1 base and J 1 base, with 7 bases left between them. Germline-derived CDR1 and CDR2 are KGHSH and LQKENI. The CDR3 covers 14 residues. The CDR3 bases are TGTGCCAGCTCACCACAGAGTTGGAACACTGAAGCTTTCTTT. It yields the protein CASSPQSWNTEAFF.

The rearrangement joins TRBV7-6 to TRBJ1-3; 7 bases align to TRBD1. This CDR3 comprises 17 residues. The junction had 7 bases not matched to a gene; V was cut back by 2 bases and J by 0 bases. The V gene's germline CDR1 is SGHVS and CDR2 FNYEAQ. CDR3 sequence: CASSLQPGQSSGNTIYF. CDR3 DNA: TGTGCCAGCAGCTTACAACCGGGACAGAGCTCTGGAAACACCATATATTTT.

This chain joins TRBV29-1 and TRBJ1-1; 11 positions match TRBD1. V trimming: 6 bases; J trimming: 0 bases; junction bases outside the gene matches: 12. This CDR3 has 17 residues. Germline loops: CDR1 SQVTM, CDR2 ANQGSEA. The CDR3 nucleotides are TGCAGCGTCACCCAAGCCGGGACAGGGGGGATGAACACTGAAGCTTTCTTT. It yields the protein CSVTQAGTGGMNTEAFF.

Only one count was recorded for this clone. Here the CDR3 DNA reads TGTGCCAGCGGGACAGGGGTGGGGGAGCAGTACTTC. Its translation: CASGTGVGEQYF. The chain links TRBV2 to TRBJ2-7; 10 positions agree with TRBD1. Trimming removed 8 bases from V and 7 bases from J; junction bases left unmatched: 5. The germline gives CDR1 SNHLY, CDR2 FYNNEI. The CDR3 consists of 12 residues.

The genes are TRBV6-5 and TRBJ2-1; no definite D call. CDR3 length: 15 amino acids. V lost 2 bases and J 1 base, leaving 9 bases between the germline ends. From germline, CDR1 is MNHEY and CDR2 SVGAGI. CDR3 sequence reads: CASSYVAASYNEQFF. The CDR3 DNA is TGTGCCAGCAGTTACGTGGCGGCATCCTACAATGAGCAGTTCTTC.

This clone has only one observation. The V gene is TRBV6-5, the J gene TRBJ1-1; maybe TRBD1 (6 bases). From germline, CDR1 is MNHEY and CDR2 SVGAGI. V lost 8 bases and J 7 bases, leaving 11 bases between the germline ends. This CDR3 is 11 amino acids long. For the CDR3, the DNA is TGTGCCAGCCCGACAGGACTTGAAGCTTTCTTT. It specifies CASPTGLEAFF.

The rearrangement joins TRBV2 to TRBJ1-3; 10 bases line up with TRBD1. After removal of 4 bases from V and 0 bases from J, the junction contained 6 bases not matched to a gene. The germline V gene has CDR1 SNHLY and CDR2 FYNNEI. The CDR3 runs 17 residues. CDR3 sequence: CASSVGTGVFSGNTIYF. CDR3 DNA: TGTGCCAGCAGTGTGGGGACAGGGGTCTTCTCTGGAAACACCATATATTTT.

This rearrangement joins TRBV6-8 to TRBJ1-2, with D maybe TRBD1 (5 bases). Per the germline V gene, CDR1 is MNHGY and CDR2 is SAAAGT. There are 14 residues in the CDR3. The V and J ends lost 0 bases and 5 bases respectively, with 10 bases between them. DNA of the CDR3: TGTGCCAGCAGTTACTCGAAGGGGCGGTATGGCTACACCTTC. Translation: CASSYSKGRYGYTF.

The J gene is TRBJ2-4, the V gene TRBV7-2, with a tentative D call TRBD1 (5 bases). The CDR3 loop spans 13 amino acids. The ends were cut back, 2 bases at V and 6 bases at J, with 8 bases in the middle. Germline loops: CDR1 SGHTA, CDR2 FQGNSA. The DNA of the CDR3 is TGTGCCAGCAGCTTACTTCAGGGAAACATTCAGTACTTC. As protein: CASSLLQGNIQYF. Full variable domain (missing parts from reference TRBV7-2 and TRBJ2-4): GAGVSQSPSNKVTEKGKDVELRCDPISGHTALYWYRQSLGQGLEFLIYFQGNSAPDKSGLPSDRFSAERTGGSVSTLTIQRTQQEDSAVYLCASSLLQGNIQYFGAGTRLSVL.

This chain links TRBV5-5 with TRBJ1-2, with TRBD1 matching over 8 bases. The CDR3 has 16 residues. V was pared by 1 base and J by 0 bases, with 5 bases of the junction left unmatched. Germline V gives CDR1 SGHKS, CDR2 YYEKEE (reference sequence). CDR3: CASSLWDRSSNYGYTF. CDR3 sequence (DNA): TGTGCCAGCAGCTTGTGGGACAGGAGTTCTAACTATGGCTACACCTTC.

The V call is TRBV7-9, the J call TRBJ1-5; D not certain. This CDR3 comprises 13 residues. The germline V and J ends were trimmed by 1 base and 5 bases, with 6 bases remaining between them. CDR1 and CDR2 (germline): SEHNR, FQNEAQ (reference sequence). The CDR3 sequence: CASSLGIDQPQHF. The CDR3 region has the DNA TGTGCCAGCAGCTTAGGCATAGATCAGCCCCAGCATTTT.

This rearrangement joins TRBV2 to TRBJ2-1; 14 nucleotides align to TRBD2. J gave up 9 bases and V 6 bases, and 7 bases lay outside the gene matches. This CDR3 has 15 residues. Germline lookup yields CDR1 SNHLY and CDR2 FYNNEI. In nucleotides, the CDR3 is TGTGCCAGCAGAACCGGGACTAGCGGGAGCGCTGAGCAGTTCTTC. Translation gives CASRTGTSGSAEQFF.

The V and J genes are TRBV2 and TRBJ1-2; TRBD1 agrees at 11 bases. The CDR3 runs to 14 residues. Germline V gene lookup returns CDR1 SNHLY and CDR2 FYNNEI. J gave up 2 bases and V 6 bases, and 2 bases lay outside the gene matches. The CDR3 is CASSGTGGNYGYTF. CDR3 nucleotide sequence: TGTGCCAGCAGCGGGACAGGGGGAAACTATGGCTACACCTTC. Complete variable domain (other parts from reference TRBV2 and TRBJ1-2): EPEVTQTPSHQVTQMGQEVILRCVPISNHLYFYWYRQILGQKVEFLVSFYNNEISEKSEIFDDQFSVERPDGSNFTLKIRSTKLEDSAMYFCASSGTGGNYGYTFGSGTRLTVV.

CDR3 sequence (DNA): TGTGCCAGCAGCCAAGAGACCCGGGACTGGGCCGGGGAGCTGTTTTTT. This translates into CASSQETRDWAGELFF. V gene TRBV3-1 (or the pseudogene TRBV3-2) combines with J gene TRBJ2-2; D is possibly TRBD2 (6 bases). The CDR3 consists of 16 residues. V was trimmed by 0 bases and J by 6 bases, leaving 14 bases between them. The germline CDR1 and CDR2 sequences are LGHDT and YNNKEL (reference sequence).

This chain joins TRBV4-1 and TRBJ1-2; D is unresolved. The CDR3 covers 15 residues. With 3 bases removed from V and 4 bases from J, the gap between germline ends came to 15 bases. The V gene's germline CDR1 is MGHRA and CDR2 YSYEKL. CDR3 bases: TGCGCCAGCAGCCAGTCCCGAGAGATCGGCTATGGCTACACCTTC. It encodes CASSQSREIGYGYTF.

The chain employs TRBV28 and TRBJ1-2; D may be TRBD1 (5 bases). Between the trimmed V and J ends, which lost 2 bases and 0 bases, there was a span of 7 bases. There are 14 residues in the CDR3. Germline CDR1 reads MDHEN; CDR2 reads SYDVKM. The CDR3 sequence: CASSLEDTNYGYTF. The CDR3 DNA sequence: TGTGCCAGCAGTTTAGAGGACACTAACTATGGCTACACCTTC.

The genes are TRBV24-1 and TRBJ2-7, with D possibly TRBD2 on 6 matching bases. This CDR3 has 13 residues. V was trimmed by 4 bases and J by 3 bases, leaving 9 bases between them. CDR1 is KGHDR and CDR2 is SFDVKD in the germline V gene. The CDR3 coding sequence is TGTGCCACCAGTGAGCCCGGGAGCTACGAGCAGTACTTC. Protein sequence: CATSEPGSYEQYF.

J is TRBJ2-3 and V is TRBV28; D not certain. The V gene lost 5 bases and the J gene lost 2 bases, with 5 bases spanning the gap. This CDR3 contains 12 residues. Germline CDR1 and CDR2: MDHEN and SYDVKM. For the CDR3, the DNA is TGTGCCAGCAGTACTATCACAGATACGCAGTATTTT. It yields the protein CASSTITDTQYF.

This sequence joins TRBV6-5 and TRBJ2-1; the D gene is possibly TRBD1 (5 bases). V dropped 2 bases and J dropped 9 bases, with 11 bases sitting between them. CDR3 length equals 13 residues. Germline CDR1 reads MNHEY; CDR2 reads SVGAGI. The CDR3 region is CASSYGALSEQFF. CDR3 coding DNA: TGTGCCAGCAGTTACGGGGCGTTGAGTGAGCAGTTCTTC.

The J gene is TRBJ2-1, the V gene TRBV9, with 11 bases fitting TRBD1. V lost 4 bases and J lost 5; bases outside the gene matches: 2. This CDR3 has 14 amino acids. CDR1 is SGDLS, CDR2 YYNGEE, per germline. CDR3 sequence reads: CASSPGQGDNEQFF. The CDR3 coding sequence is TGTGCCAGCAGCCCGGGACAGGGGGACAATGAGCAGTTCTTC.

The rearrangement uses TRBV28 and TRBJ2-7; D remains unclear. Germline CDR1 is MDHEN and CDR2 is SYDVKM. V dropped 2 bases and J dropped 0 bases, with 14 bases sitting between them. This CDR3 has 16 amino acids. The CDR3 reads CASSLPAVRVSYEQYF. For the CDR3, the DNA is TGTGCCAGCAGTTTACCGGCGGTGAGAGTCTCCTACGAGCAGTACTTC.

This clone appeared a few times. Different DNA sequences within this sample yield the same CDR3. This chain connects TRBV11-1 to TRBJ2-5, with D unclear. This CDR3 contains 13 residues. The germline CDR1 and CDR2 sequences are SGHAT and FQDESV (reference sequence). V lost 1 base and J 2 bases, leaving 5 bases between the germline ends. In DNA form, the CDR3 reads TGTGCCAGCAGCTTAGATTATCAAGAGACCCAGTACTTC. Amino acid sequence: CASSLDYQETQYF.

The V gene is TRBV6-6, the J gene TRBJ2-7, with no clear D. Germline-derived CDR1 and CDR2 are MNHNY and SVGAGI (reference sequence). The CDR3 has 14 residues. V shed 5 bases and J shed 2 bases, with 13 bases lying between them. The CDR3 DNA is TGTGCCAGCAGTCATCTGGCAGGTCCCTACGAGCAGTACTTC. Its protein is CASSHLAGPYEQYF.

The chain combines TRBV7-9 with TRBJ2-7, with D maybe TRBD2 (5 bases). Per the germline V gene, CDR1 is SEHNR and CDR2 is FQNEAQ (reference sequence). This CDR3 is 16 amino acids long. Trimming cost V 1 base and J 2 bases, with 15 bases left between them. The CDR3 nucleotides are TGTGCCAGCAGCTTAGGGGCGGGTGGGCTCACCTACGAGCAGTACTTC. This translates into CASSLGAGGLTYEQYF.

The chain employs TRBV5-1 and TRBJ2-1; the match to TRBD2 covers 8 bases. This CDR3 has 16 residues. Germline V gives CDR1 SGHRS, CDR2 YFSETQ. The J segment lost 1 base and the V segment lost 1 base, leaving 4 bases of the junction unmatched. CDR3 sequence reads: CASSLYSGVSYNEQFF. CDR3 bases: TGCGCCAGCAGCTTGTATAGCGGGGTTTCCTACAATGAGCAGTTCTTC.

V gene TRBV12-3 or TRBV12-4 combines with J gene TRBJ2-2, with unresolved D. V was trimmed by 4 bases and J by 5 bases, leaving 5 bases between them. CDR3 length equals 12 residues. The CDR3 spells CASSSGTGELFF. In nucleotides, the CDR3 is TGTGCCAGCAGTTCCGGGACCGGGGAGCTGTTTTTT.

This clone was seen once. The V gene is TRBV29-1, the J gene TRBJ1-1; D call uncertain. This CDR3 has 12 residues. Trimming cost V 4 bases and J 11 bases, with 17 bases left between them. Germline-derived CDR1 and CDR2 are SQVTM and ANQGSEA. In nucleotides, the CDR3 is TGCAGCGTTGGCGAACGGGGAACGACGGCTTTCTTT. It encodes CSVGERGTTAFF.

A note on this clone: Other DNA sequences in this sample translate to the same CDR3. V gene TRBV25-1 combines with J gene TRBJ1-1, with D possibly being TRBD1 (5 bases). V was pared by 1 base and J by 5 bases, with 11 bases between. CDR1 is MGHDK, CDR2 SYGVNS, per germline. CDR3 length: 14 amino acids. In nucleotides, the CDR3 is TGTGCCAGCAGTGAATCAGGCAGGGCTACTGAAGCTTTCTTT. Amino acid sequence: CASSESGRATEAFF.